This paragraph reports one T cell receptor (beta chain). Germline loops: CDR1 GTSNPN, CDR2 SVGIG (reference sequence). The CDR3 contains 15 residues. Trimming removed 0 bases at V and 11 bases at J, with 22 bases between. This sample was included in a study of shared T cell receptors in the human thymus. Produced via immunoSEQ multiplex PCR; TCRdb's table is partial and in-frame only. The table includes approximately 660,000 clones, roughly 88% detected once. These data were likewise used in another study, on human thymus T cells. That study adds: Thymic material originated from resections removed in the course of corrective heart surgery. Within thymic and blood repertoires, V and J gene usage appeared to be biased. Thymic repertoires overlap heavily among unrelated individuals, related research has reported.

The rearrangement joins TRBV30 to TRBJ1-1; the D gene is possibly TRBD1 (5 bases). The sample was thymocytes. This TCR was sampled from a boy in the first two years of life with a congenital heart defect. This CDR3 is CAWSVPKRQGGAAFF. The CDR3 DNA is TGTGCCTGGAGTGTACCAAAGAGGCAGGGCGGCGCGGCTTTCTTT.